Listed below are T cell receptor beta chains from one sample, sequenced in a study of blood T cell repertoires in COVID-19. Assay: immunoSEQ multiplex PCR; the TCRdb copy retains only in-frame clones and omits some. The sample has 100,000 to 150,000 clones, 78% seen once; the top ten hold approximately 2.5%. Sequencing used peripheral blood. The receptor set was obtained from a man aged 65 to 79 with acute or convalescent COVID-19. The CDR3 runs from the conserved cysteine through the conserved F or W. The order of the fields is D gene, V gene, clone size, J gene, CDR3 protein, CDR3 DNA. A D gene is named only where the DNA matches it firmly. Part of the rows lack a size; the others show once, few, many or a class for expanded clones.

d_gene: -; v_gene: TRBV24-1; abundance: -; j_gene: TRBJ1-4; CDR3aa: CATSDFGEGNEKLFF; CDR3nt: TGTGCCACCAGTGATTTTGGGGAGGGTAATGAAAAACTGTTTTTT
d_gene: TRBD2; v_gene: TRBV5-6; abundance: -; j_gene: TRBJ2-3; CDR3aa: CASSLAGREADTQYF; CDR3nt: TGTGCCAGCAGCTTGGCCGGCCGGGAGGCAGATACGCAGTATTTT
d_gene: -; v_gene: TRBV15; abundance: -; j_gene: TRBJ2-7; CDR3aa: CATSRSEEEQYF; CDR3nt: TGTGCCACCAGCAGATCGGAGGAGGAGCAGTACTTC
d_gene: TRBD1; v_gene: TRBV5-1; abundance: -; j_gene: TRBJ2-7; CDR3aa: CASSQDFHRGWYEQYF; CDR3nt: TGCGCCAGCAGCCAAGATTTTCACAGGGGGTGGTACGAGCAGTACTTC
d_gene: TRBD1; v_gene: TRBV7-8; abundance: -; j_gene: TRBJ1-5; CDR3aa: CASGPTGYSNQPQHF; CDR3nt: TGTGCCAGCGGTCCGACAGGGTATAGCAATCAGCCCCAGCATTTT
d_gene: TRBD2; v_gene: TRBV7-2; abundance: -; j_gene: TRBJ2-3; CDR3aa: CASSQGLAASTDTQYF; CDR3nt: TGTGCCAGCAGCCAGGGACTAGCGGCTTCCACAGATACGCAGTATTTT
d_gene: -; v_gene: TRBV5-4; abundance: -; j_gene: TRBJ1-3; CDR3aa: CASSLGGVSGNTIYF; CDR3nt: TGTGCCAGCAGCTTGGGGGGGGTTTCTGGAAACACCATATATTTT
d_gene: TRBD2; v_gene: TRBV2; abundance: -; j_gene: TRBJ2-1; CDR3aa: CASSELAGGPNEQFF; CDR3nt: TGTGCCAGCAGTGAACTAGCGGGGGGACCAAATGAGCAGTTCTTC
d_gene: -; v_gene: TRBV5-1; abundance: -; j_gene: TRBJ2-6; CDR3aa: CASSLRESSSGANVLTF; CDR3nt: TGCGCCAGCAGCTTAAGGGAGTCAAGCTCTGGGGCCAACGTCCTGACTTTC
d_gene: -; v_gene: TRBV19; abundance: -; j_gene: TRBJ2-6; CDR3aa: CASSIFGVSGANVLTF; CDR3nt: TGTGCCAGTAGTATCTTCGGGGTGTCTGGGGCCAACGTCCTGACTTTC
d_gene: -; v_gene: TRBV6-4; abundance: few; j_gene: TRBJ1-3; CDR3aa: CASSESAVADTIYF; CDR3nt: TGTGCCAGCAGTGAATCCGCCGTAGCAGACACCATATATTTT
d_gene: -; v_gene: TRBV5-1; abundance: -; j_gene: TRBJ2-5; CDR3aa: CASSVLDQETQYF; CDR3nt: TGCGCCAGCAGCGTCCTAGACCAAGAGACCCAGTACTTC
d_gene: TRBD1; v_gene: TRBV19; abundance: -; j_gene: TRBJ1-2; CDR3aa: CASNPGQGLSGYTF; CDR3nt: TGTGCCAGTAACCCGGGACAGGGGCTTAGCGGCTACACCTTC
d_gene: -; v_gene: TRBV6-5; abundance: once; j_gene: TRBJ1-2; CDR3aa: CASSYSYGEYGYTF; CDR3nt: TGTGCCAGCAGTTACTCGTACGGGGAATATGGCTACACCTTC
d_gene: -; v_gene: TRBV5-6; abundance: -; j_gene: TRBJ1-2; CDR3aa: CASSSLGDTNIYGYTF; CDR3nt: TGTGCCAGCAGCTCCCTAGGGGACACCAACATCTATGGCTACACCTTC
d_gene: -; v_gene: TRBV6-5; abundance: few; j_gene: TRBJ1-2; CDR3aa: CASTLNEEYYGYTF; CDR3nt: TGTGCCAGCACCCTTAATGAGGAATACTATGGCTACACCTTC
d_gene: TRBD1; v_gene: TRBV10-2; abundance: -; j_gene: TRBJ2-7; CDR3aa: CASSLDRVLHEQYF; CDR3nt: TGCGCCAGCAGCCTTGACAGGGTCTTACACGAGCAGTACTTC
d_gene: -; v_gene: TRBV7-2; abundance: -; j_gene: TRBJ1-5; CDR3aa: CASSLYPPTRQPQHF; CDR3nt: TGTGCCAGCAGCTTATATCCACCCACCAGGCAGCCCCAGCATTTT
d_gene: -; v_gene: TRBV24-1; abundance: -; j_gene: TRBJ2-5; CDR3aa: CATSDPGLQETQYF; CDR3nt: TGTGCCACCAGTGACCCAGGCCTGCAAGAGACCCAGTACTTC
d_gene: -; v_gene: TRBV5-1; abundance: -; j_gene: TRBJ2-5; CDR3aa: CASRHSGETQYF; CDR3nt: TGCGCCAGCAGGCATTCGGGGGAGACCCAGTACTTC